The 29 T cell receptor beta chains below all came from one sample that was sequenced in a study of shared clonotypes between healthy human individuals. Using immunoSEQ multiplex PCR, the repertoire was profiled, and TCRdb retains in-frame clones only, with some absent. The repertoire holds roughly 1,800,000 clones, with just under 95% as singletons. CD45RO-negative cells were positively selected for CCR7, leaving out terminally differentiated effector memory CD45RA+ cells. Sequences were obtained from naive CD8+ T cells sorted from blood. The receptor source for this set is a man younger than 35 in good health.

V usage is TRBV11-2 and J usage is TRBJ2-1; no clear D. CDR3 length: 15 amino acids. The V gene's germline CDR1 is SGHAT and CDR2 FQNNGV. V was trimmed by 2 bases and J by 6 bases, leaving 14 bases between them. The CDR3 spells CASSLLAPPGNEQFF. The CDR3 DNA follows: TGTGCCAGCAGCTTACTGGCCCCTCCCGGCAATGAGCAGTTCTTC.

CDR3 amino acids: CASSQDSGDGTYEQYF. DNA for the CDR3: TGCGCCAGCAGCCAAGATTCGGGGGACGGAACCTACGAGCAGTACTTC. The chain is built from TRBV4-3 and TRBJ2-7, with D possibly matching TRBD2 (6 bases). Looked up from germline, CDR1 is LGHNA and CDR2 is YSLEER. V gave up 0 bases and J gave up 2 bases, with 14 bases separating them. The CDR3 contains 16 residues.

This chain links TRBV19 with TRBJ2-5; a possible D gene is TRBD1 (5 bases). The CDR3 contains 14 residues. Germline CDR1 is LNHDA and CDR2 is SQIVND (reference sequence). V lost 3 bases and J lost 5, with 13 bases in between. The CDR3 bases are TGTGCCAGTAGTATGGCGACAGAGCACGAGACCCAGTACTTC. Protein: CASSMATEHETQYF.

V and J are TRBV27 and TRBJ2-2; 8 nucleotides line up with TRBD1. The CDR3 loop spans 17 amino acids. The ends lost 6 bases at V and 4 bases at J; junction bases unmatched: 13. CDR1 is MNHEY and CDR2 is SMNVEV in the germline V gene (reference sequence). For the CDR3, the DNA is TGTGCCAGCAGCACCATTTCCGGGACAGGATTCACCGGGGAGCTGTTTTTT. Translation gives CASSTISGTGFTGELFF.

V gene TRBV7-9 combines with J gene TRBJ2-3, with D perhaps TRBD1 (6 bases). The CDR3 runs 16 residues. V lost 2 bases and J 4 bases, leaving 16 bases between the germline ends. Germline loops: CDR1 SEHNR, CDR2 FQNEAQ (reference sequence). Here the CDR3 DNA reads TGTGCCAGCAGCTTACAGGGGTATTCCGCCCCAGATACGCAGTATTTT. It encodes CASSLQGYSAPDTQYF. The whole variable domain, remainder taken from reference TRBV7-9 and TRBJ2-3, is DTGVSQNPRHKITKRGQNVTFRCDPISEHNRLYWYRQTLGQGPEFLTYFQNEAQLEKSRLLSDRFSAERPKGSFSTLEIQRTEQGDSAMYLCASSLQGYSAPDTQYFGPGTRLTVL.

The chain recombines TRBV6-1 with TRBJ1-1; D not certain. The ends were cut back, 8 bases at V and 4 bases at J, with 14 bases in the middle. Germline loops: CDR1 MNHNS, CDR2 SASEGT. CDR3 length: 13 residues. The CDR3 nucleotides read TGTGCCAGCCCAACCCCAATGGGCACTGAAGCTTTCTTT. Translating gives CASPTPMGTEAFF.

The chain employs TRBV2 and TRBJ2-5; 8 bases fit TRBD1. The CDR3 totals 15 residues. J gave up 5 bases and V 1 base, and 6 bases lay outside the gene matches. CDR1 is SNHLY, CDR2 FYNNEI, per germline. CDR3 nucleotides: TGTGCCAGCAGTGAAGGAACAGGGGGGTGGGAGACCCAGTACTTC. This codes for CASSEGTGGWETQYF. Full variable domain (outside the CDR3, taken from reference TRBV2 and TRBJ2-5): EPEVTQTPSHQVTQMGQEVILRCVPISNHLYFYWYRQILGQKVEFLVSFYNNEISEKSEIFDDQFSVERPDGSNFTLKIRSTKLEDSAMYFCASSEGTGGWETQYFGPGTRLLVL.

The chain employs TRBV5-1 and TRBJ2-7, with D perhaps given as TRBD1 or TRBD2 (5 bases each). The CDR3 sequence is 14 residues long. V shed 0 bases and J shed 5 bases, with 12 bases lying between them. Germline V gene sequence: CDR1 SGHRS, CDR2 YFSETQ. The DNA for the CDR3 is TGCGCCAGCAGCTTGGCTCCGGGACCAAACGAGCAGTACTTC. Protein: CASSLAPGPNEQYF. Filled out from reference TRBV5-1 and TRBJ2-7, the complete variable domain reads KAGVTQTPRYLIKTRGQQVTLSCSPISGHRSVSWYQQTPGQGLQFLFEYFSETQRNKGNFPGRFSGRQFSNSRSEMNVSTLELGDSALYLCASSLAPGPNEQYFGPGTRLTVT.

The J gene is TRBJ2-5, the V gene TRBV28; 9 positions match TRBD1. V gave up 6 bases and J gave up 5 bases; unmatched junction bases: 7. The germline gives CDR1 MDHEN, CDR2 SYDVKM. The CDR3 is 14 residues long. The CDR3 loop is CASRATGTGETQYF. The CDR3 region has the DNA TGTGCCAGCAGGGCGACCGGGACAGGGGAGACCCAGTACTTC.

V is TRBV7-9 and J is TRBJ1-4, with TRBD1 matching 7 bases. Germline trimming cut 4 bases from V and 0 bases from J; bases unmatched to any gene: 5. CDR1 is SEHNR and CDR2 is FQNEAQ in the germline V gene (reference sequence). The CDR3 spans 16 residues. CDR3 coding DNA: TGTGCCAGCAGCTGGGACAGAGAAGCAACTAATGAAAAACTGTTTTTT. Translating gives CASSWDREATNEKLFF.

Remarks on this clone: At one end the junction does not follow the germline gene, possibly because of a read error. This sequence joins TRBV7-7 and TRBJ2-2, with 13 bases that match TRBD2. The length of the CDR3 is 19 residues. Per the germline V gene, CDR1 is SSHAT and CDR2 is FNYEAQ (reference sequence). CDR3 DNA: TGTGCTAGCAGCTTAGCCCCGGGACTAGCGGGACTAAACACCGGGGAGCTGTTTTTT. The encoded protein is CASSLAPGLAGLNTGELFF.

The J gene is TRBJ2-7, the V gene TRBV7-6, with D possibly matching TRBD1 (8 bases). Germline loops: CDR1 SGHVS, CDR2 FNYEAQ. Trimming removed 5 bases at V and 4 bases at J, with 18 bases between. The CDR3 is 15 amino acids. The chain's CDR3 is CASSQGASGIYEQYF. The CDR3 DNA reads TGTGCCAGCAGCCAGGGGGCTAGCGGAATATACGAGCAGTACTTC.

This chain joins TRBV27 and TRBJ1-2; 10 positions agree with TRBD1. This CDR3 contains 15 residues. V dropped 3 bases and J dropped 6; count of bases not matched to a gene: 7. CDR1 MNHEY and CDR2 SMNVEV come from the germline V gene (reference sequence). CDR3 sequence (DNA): TGTGCCAGCAGTTTTAGCCCGGGACAGGGGAATGGCTACACCTTC. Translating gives CASSFSPGQGNGYTF.

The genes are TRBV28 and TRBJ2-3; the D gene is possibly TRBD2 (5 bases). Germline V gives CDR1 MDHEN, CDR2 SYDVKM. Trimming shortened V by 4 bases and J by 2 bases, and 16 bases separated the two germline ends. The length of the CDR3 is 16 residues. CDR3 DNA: TGTGCCAGCAGTTCATCCTTAGAGGGCTCCACAGATACGCAGTATTTT. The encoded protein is CASSSSLEGSTDTQYF.

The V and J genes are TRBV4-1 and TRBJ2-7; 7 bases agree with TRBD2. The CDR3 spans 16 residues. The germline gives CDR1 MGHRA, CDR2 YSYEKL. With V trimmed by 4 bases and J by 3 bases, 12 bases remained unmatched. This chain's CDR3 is CASSPVGGALDYEQYF. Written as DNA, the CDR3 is TGCGCCAGCAGCCCAGTGGGAGGGGCGTTGGACTACGAGCAGTACTTC.

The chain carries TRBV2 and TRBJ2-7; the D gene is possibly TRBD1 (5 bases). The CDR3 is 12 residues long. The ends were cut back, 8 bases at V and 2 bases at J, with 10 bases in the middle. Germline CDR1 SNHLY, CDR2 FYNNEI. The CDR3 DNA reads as TGTGCCAGCCTACAGGTGACCTACGAGCAGTACTTC. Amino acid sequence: CASLQVTYEQYF.

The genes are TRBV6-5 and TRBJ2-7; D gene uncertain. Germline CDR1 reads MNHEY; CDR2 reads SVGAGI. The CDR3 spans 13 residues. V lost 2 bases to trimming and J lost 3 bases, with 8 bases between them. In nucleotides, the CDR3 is TGTGCCAGCAGTTACACAGAGGACTACGAGCAGTACTTC. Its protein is CASSYTEDYEQYF.

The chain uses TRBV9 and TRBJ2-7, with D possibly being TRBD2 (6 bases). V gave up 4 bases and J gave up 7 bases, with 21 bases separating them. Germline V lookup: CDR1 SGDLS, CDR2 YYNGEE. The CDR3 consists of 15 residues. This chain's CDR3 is CASSTSGLPWGEQYF. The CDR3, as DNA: TGTGCCAGCAGCACCTCGGGACTCCCGTGGGGTGAGCAGTACTTC.

As DNA, the CDR3 is TGTGCCTCGGGAGGCGACCAAGAGACCCAGTACTTC. Its protein is CASGGDQETQYF. The chain carries TRBV30 and TRBJ2-5; 7 positions agree with TRBD2. Germline CDR1 GTSNPN, CDR2 SVGIG (reference sequence). The CDR3 contains 12 residues. Trimming cost V 7 bases and J 0 bases; bases outside gene matches: 2.

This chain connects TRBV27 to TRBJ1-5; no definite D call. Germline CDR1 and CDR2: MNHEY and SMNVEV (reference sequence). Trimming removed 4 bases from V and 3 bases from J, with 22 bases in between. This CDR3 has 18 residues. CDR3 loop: CASSSLRMDGASNQPQHF. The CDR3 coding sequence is TGTGCCAGCAGTTCTCTCCGAATGGACGGAGCCTCCAATCAGCCCCAGCATTTT.

CDR3 loop: CASSFGWSSGSYNSPLHF. For the CDR3, the DNA is TGTGCCAGCAGCTTCGGTTGGTCCTCCGGCTCCTATAATTCACCCCTCCACTTT. The chain carries TRBV5-5 and TRBJ1-6; no clear D gene. Germline assignment: CDR1 SGHKS and CDR2 YYEKEE (reference sequence). This CDR3 has 18 amino acids. V lost 2 bases and J lost 0, with 15 bases in between.

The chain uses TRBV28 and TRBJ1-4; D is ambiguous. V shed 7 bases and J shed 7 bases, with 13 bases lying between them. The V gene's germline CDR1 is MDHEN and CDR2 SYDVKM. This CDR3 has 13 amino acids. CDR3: CASTTIGIEKLFF. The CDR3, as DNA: TGTGCCAGCACCACGATCGGGATTGAAAAACTGTTTTTT.

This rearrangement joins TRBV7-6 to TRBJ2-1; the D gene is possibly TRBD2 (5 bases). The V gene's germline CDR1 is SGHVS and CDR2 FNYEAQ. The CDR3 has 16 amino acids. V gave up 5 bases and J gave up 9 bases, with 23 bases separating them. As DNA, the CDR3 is TGTGCCAGCAGCGGGAGTGGCCTGAGAATTGTGCCTGAGCAGTTCTTC. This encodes CASSGSGLRIVPEQFF.

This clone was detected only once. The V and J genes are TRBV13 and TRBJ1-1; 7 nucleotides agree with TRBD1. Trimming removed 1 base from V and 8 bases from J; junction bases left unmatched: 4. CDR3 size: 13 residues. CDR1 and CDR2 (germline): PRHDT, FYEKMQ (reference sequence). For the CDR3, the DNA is TGTGCCAGCAGCTTAGAAGGGACAGCGGAAGCTTTCTTT. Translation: CASSLEGTAEAFF.

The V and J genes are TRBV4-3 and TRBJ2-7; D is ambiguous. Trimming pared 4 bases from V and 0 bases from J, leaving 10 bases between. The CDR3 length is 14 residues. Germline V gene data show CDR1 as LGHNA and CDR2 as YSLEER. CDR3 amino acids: CASSPTVSSYEQYF. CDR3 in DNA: TGCGCCAGCAGCCCGACGGTGAGCTCCTACGAGCAGTACTTC.

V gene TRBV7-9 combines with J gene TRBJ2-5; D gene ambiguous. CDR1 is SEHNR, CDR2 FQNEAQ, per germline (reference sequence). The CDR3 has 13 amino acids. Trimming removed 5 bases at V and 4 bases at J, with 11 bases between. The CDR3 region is CASSATTSETQYF. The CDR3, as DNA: TGTGCCAGCAGCGCAACAACGTCAGAGACCCAGTACTTC.

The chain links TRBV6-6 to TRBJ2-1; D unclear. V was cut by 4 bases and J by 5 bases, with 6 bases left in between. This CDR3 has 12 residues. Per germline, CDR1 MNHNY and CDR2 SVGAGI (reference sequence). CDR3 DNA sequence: TGTGCCAGCAGTTCCCCTAACAATGAGCAGTTCTTC. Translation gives CASSSPNNEQFF.

The CDR3 DNA sequence: TGTGCCAGCAGCGACAGGGAGAATGAGCAGTTCTTC. Translating gives CASSDRENEQFF. This chain connects TRBV9 to TRBJ2-1; possibly TRBD1 for D (6 bases). Trimming removed 3 bases at V and 7 bases at J, with 8 bases between. Per germline, CDR1 SGDLS and CDR2 YYNGEE. The CDR3 has 12 amino acids. The full variable domain, its missing parts supplied by reference TRBV9 and TRBJ2-1, is DSGVTQTPKHLITATGQRVTLRCSPRSGDLSVYWYQQSLDQGLQFLIQYYNGEERAKGNILERFSAQQFPDLHSELNLSSLELGDSALYFCASSDRENEQFFGPGTRLTVL.

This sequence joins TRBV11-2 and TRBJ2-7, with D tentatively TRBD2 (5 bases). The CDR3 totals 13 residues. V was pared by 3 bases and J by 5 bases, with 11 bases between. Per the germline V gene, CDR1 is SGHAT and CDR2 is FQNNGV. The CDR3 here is CASSFSRGHEQYF. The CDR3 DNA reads TGTGCCAGCAGCTTCTCAAGAGGGCACGAGCAGTACTTC.